A single sample gave rise to the 29 T cell receptor beta chains below, sequenced in a study of blood T cell repertoires in COVID-19 (TCRdb year 2020). The library was produced with the immunoSEQ multiplex PCR assay. In its TCRdb copy, this immuneACCESS table keeps in-frame sequences only and misses some clones. Where compared with another copy, unresolved V genes explain less than half of these, and the others have no known cause. The sample records tens of thousands of clones, approximately 90% of which are singletons. The top ten hold less than 20% of the sample. Sequenced: peripheral blood. Receptors were obtained from an elderly woman with acute or convalescent COVID-19.

J is TRBJ1-3 and V is TRBV14, with D unresolved. Per the germline V gene, CDR1 is SGHDN and CDR2 is FVKESK. The V gene lost 6 bases and the J gene lost 0 bases, with 12 bases spanning the gap. The CDR3 sequence is 15 residues long. CDR3 residues: CASRPTGSSGNTIYF. The CDR3 DNA reads as TGTGCCAGCAGACCGACTGGGAGCTCTGGAAACACCATATATTTT.

The chain links TRBV11-3 to TRBJ2-2, with 10 bases identical to TRBD1. The CDR3 has 15 residues. Germline trimming cut 4 bases from V and 6 bases from J; bases unmatched to any gene: 5. CDR1 and CDR2 from the germline V gene are SGHNT and YENEEA. For the CDR3, the DNA is TGTGCCAGCAGCTCTGGGACAGGGGTGTCCGGGGAGCTGTTTTTT. Amino acid sequence: CASSSGTGVSGELFF.

The J gene is TRBJ2-2, the V gene TRBV3-1 (or the pseudogene TRBV3-2); 8 bases are shared with TRBD1. Trimming took 6 bases from V and 9 from J; bases not matched to a gene: 9. Germline V gene lookup returns CDR1 LGHDT and CDR2 YNNKEL (reference sequence). The CDR3 extends over 14 amino acids. Here the CDR3 DNA reads TGTGCCAGCAGTCTCGGACAGGGTAACAGGGAGCTGTTTTTT. The encoded protein is CASSLGQGNRELFF.

The CDR3 protein is CASTLRGRGNYGYTF. The CDR3 DNA reads as TGTGCCAGCACCCTAAGAGGGAGGGGTAACTATGGCTACACCTTC. This chain connects TRBV3-1 (or the pseudogene TRBV3-2) to TRBJ1-2, with D perhaps matching TRBD1 (5 bases). Germline V lookup: CDR1 LGHDT, CDR2 YNNKEL (reference sequence). The length of the CDR3 is 15 residues. Trimming pared 7 bases from V and 1 base from J, leaving 16 bases between.

The chain combines TRBV15 with TRBJ2-1, with 7 bases aligning to TRBD2. V gave up 1 base and J gave up 5 bases; unmatched junction bases: 8. The CDR3 has 16 amino acids. Germline-derived CDR1 and CDR2 are LNHNV and YYDKDF (reference sequence). The CDR3, as DNA: TGTGCCACCAGCAGAGCTCTGGCTAGCGGCAACAATGAGCAGTTCTTC. This gives the protein CATSRALASGNNEQFF.

In nucleotides, the CDR3 is TGCAGCGTCAGACGACAGGGAGGCCAGAACACTGAAGCTTTCTTT. Its translation: CSVRRQGGQNTEAFF. This rearrangement joins TRBV29-1 to TRBJ1-1, with TRBD1 matching 7 bases. J lost 1 base, V lost 6 bases, and 11 bases had no gene match. The CDR3 contains 15 residues. Germline V gives CDR1 SQVTM, CDR2 ANQGSEA.

The chain couples TRBV7-2 to TRBJ2-3; TRBD2 matches at 7 bases. The CDR3 covers 16 residues. Per the germline V gene, CDR1 is SGHTA and CDR2 is FQGNSA. V trimming: 4 bases; J trimming: 4 bases; junction bases outside the gene matches: 11. The CDR3 loop is CASSSAGGGGSDTQYF. DNA for the CDR3: TGTGCCAGCAGCTCCGCTGGCGGGGGAGGGTCAGATACGCAGTATTTT.

V is TRBV7-2 and J is TRBJ2-5, with D unresolved. The germline gives CDR1 SGHTA, CDR2 FQGNSA. This CDR3 has 14 amino acids. V lost 5 bases, J lost 4 bases, and 14 bases lay in between. CDR3 region: CASSPPRPGETQYF. The CDR3 nucleotides read TGTGCCAGCAGCCCGCCCAGGCCAGGAGAGACCCAGTACTTC.

The J gene is TRBJ2-5, the V gene TRBV30, with TRBD2 matching 7 bases. This CDR3 spans 13 amino acids. Germline trimming cut 4 bases from V and 5 bases from J; bases unmatched to any gene: 7. Germline loops: CDR1 GTSNPN, CDR2 SVGIG (reference sequence). This chain's CDR3 is CAWNPSGEETQYF. CDR3 bases: TGTGCCTGGAACCCCAGCGGGGAGGAGACCCAGTACTTC. The full variable domain, in which reference TRBV30 and TRBJ2-5 provide the parts outside the CDR3, is SQTIHQWPATLVQPVGSPLSLECTVEGTSNPNLYWYRQAAGRGLQLLFYSVGIGQISSEVPQNLSASRPQDRQFILSSKKLLLSDSGFYLCAWNPSGEETQYFGPGTRLLVL.

The chain couples TRBV27 to TRBJ2-7, with D tentatively TRBD2 (6 bases). CDR1 MNHEY and CDR2 SMNVEV come from the germline V gene (reference sequence). V lost 2 bases and J lost 2, with 13 bases in between. The CDR3 extends over 15 amino acids. The CDR3: CASSLVEGPPYEQYF. CDR3 nucleotide sequence: TGTGCCAGCAGTTTAGTGGAGGGTCCTCCCTACGAGCAGTACTTC.

The CDR3 reads CSARTGNQPQHF. The CDR3 DNA reads as TGCAGCGCCCGGACAGGGAATCAGCCCCAGCATTTT. This rearrangement joins TRBV29-1 to TRBJ1-5, with 8 bases that match TRBD1. CDR1 is SQVTM and CDR2 is ANQGSEA in the germline V gene. The CDR3 runs to 12 residues. The junction had 3 bases not matched to a gene; V was cut back by 7 bases and J by 4 bases.

The chain carries TRBV7-2 and TRBJ2-2, with D maybe TRBD2 (5 bases). Trimming removed 7 bases from V and 1 base from J, with 13 bases in between. Germline V gene lookup returns CDR1 SGHTA and CDR2 FQGNSA. This CDR3 region has 15 residues. CDR3 sequence (DNA): TGTGCCAGCACCGCCACCCGGGGGAACACCGGGGAGCTGTTTTTT. It yields the protein CASTATRGNTGELFF. The full variable domain, rest sourced from reference TRBV7-2 and TRBJ2-2, is GAGVSQSPSNKVTEKGKDVELRCDPISGHTALYWYRQSLGQGLEFLIYFQGNSAPDKSGLPSDRFSAERTGGSVSTLTIQRTQQEDSAVYLCASTATRGNTGELFFGEGSRLTVL.

This clone showed up just once. This rearrangement joins TRBV2 to TRBJ2-7, with D hard to call. Trimming pared 8 bases from V and 1 base from J, leaving 12 bases between. In germline, CDR1 is SNHLY, CDR2 FYNNEI. The length of the CDR3 is 13 residues. Written as DNA, the CDR3 is TGTGCCAGCTCTTTGGAGCAGTCCTACGAGCAGTACTTC. It specifies CASSLEQSYEQYF.

The genes are TRBV5-6 and TRBJ1-1, with TRBD1 matching 12 bases. Unmatched junction bases numbered 7, after V lost 5 bases and J lost 8 bases. Per germline, CDR1 SGHDT and CDR2 YYEEEE. CDR3 length: 14 amino acids. The CDR3 region is CASRSGTGGLEAFF. The DNA of the CDR3 is TGTGCCAGCAGGTCCGGGACAGGGGGCCTGGAAGCTTTCTTT.

The chain links TRBV6-5 to TRBJ1-2, with 7 bases lining up with TRBD1. J was trimmed by 12 bases and V by 4 bases; bases with no gene match: 11. CDR1 and CDR2 (germline): MNHEY, SVGAGI. The CDR3 is made up of 13 amino acids. CDR3 in amino acids: CASSWGQLSVNTF. Written as DNA, the CDR3 is TGTGCCAGCAGTTGGGGACAGCTCTCTGTTAACACCTTC.

This clone appeared a single time. The rearrangement links TRBV9 to TRBJ1-1, with 8 bases matching TRBD1. J lost 4 bases, V lost 4 bases, and 6 bases had no gene match. Germline V CDR1 and CDR2: SGDLS, YYNGEE. The CDR3 is made up of 14 amino acids. The CDR3 region is CASSLSGGTTEAFF. CDR3 DNA sequence: TGTGCCAGCAGCCTCTCAGGGGGCACCACTGAAGCTTTCTTT.

The chain links TRBV9 to TRBJ2-3; tentatively, D is TRBD1 (6 bases). V was clipped by 0 bases and J by 8 bases, with 16 bases between them. The CDR3 has 15 amino acids. Germline V gene sequence: CDR1 SGDLS, CDR2 YYNGEE. CDR3 amino acids: CASSVEGEPLGTQYF. As DNA, the CDR3 is TGTGCCAGCAGCGTAGAGGGGGAACCCCTAGGTACGCAGTATTTT.

The chain has TRBV10-3 and TRBJ2-3; the D is unclear. Trimming removed 7 bases from V and 3 bases from J, with 17 bases in between. The germline CDR1 and CDR2 sequences are ENHRY and SYGVKD. This CDR3 has 15 amino acids. DNA of the CDR3: TGTGCCATCACCGCCACGGGTCGGCCAACAGATACGCAGTATTTT. This translates into CAITATGRPTDTQYF.

The chain links TRBV6-5 to TRBJ2-5; TRBD1 agrees at 8 bases. This CDR3 is 15 amino acids long. Germline values: CDR1 MNHEY, CDR2 SVGAGI. V lost 5 bases, J lost 10 bases, and 15 bases stayed unmatched. The CDR3 region is CASSTDRVPRADQYF. CDR3 bases: TGTGCCAGCAGTACGGACAGGGTTCCCCGAGCGGACCAGTACTTC.

This clone was seen just once. The chain links TRBV2 to TRBJ2-5, with 9 positions matching TRBD2. Germline trimming cut 4 bases from V and 5 bases from J; bases unmatched to any gene: 14. Germline assignment: CDR1 SNHLY and CDR2 FYNNEI. There are 17 residues in the CDR3. This CDR3 is CASSVSSASGAGETQYF. CDR3 DNA: TGTGCCAGCAGTGTCAGTTCAGCTAGCGGGGCGGGGGAGACCCAGTACTTC. Full variable domain (outside the CDR3, taken from reference TRBV2 and TRBJ2-5): EPEVTQTPSHQVTQMGQEVILRCVPISNHLYFYWYRQILGQKVEFLVSFYNNEISEKSEIFDDQFSVERPDGSNFTLKIRSTKLEDSAMYFCASSVSSASGAGETQYFGPGTRLLVL.

For the CDR3, the DNA is TGTGCCAGCAGCCACCGGGACAGACGCACAGATACGCAGTATTTT. This encodes CASSHRDRRTDTQYF. This chain connects TRBV7-9 to TRBJ2-3; 7 bases match TRBD1. CDR3 length: 15 residues. Per germline, CDR1 SEHNR and CDR2 FQNEAQ (reference sequence). V shed 5 bases and J 1 base; nucleotides not matched to a gene: 6.

This sequence joins TRBV5-4 and TRBJ2-1; 7 nucleotides match TRBD2. The germline gives CDR1 SGHNT, CDR2 YYREEE (reference sequence). J lost 2 bases, V lost 0 bases, and 5 bases had no gene match. The CDR3 length is 16 residues. CDR3 sequence: CASSLGSSGAYNEQFF. The CDR3, as DNA: TGTGCCAGCAGCTTGGGGTCTAGCGGCGCCTACAATGAGCAGTTCTTC.

The chain is built from TRBV3-1 (or the pseudogene TRBV3-2) and TRBJ1-2; TRBD1 aligns across 9 bases. This CDR3 spans 14 amino acids. V lost 4 bases, J lost 7 bases, and 7 bases stayed unmatched. Germline CDR1 and CDR2: LGHDT and YNNKEL (reference sequence). The CDR3 DNA reads TGTGCCAGCAGCCTCCGGGACAGGGCGCGTGGCTACACCTTC. Amino acids: CASSLRDRARGYTF.

V usage is TRBV18 and J usage is TRBJ1-1, with D possibly matching TRBD1 (5 bases). Germline V gene data show CDR1 as KGHSH and CDR2 as LQKENI. The CDR3 runs to 13 residues. Trimming removed 6 bases at V and 3 bases at J, with 11 bases between. CDR3 residues: CASSPRVDTEAFF. CDR3 nucleotides: TGTGCCAGCTCTCCCAGGGTGGACACTGAAGCTTTCTTT. The full variable domain, its missing parts supplied by reference TRBV18 and TRBJ1-1, is NAGVMQNPRHLVRRRGQEARLRCSPMKGHSHVYWYRQLPEEGLKFMVYLQKENIIDESGMPKERFSAEFPKEGPSILRIQQVVRGDSAAYFCASSPRVDTEAFFGQGTRLTVV.

The rearrangement uses TRBV6-5 and TRBJ1-2; D is perhaps TRBD1 (6 bases). This CDR3 contains 15 residues. CDR1 and CDR2 from the germline V gene are MNHEY and SVGAGI. The V and J ends lost 6 bases and 1 base respectively, with 15 bases between them. The CDR3 coding sequence is TGTGCCAGCAGCCCAGGGGTGGGGGTTAACTATGGCTACACCTTC. It yields the protein CASSPGVGVNYGYTF.

This clone has a handful of counts. The V gene is TRBV5-6, the J gene TRBJ2-7; D is unresolved. The CDR3 is 11 residues long. V lost 5 bases to trimming and J lost 4 bases, with 7 bases between them. In germline, CDR1 is SGHDT, CDR2 YYEEEE. The CDR3 sequence is CASSRWYEQYF. In nucleotides, the CDR3 is TGTGCCAGCAGTCGGTGGTACGAGCAGTACTTC. The whole variable domain, filled in from reference TRBV5-6 and TRBJ2-7, reads DAGVTQSPTHLIKTRGQQVTLRCSPKSGHDTVSWYQQALGQGPQFIFQYYEEEERQRGNFPDRFSGHQFPNYSSELNVNALLLGDSALYLCASSRWYEQYFGPGTRLTVT.

The chain recombines TRBV4-1 with TRBJ2-7; the D gene is possibly TRBD1 (8 bases). The V end was cut by 2 bases, the J end by 7 bases, with 18 bases between. Germline assignment: CDR1 MGHRA and CDR2 YSYEKL. This CDR3 contains 15 residues. The CDR3 reads CASSQSLQGGLEQYF. CDR3 sequence (DNA): TGCGCCAGCAGCCAAAGTCTACAGGGGGGGTTAGAGCAGTACTTC.

V gene TRBV7-9 combines with J gene TRBJ2-1, with unresolved D. This CDR3 has 11 residues. The V gene's germline CDR1 is SEHNR and CDR2 FQNEAQ (reference sequence). V gave up 4 bases and J gave up 15 bases, with 13 bases separating them. The CDR3 coding sequence is TGTGCCAGCAGCTGGTCCGTAGATCCGTTCTTC. It specifies CASSWSVDPFF.

This clone has only a few counts. This rearrangement joins TRBV18 to TRBJ1-1; TRBD1 is a possible D gene (5 bases). Germline CDR1 is KGHSH and CDR2 is LQKENI. Trimming removed 1 base from V and 5 bases from J, with 14 bases in between. The CDR3 runs 15 residues. The DNA for the CDR3 is TGTGCCAGCTCACCACTTATCGTCAGGGAAACTGAAGCTTTCTTT. This codes for CASSPLIVRETEAFF.